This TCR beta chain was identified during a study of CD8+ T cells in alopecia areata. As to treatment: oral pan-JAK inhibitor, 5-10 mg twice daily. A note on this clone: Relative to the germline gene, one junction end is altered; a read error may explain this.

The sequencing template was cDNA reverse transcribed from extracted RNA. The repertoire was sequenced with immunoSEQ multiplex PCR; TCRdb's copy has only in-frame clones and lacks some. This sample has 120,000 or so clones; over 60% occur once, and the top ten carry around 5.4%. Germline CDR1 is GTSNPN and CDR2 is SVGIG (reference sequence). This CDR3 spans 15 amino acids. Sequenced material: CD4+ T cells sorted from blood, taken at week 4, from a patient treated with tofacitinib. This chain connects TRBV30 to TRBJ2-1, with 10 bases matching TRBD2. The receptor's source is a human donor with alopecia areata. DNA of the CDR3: TGTGCCTGGAGTGTAAGCGGGAGGGATTCCAATGAGCAGCTCTTC. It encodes CAWSVSGRDSNEQLF.